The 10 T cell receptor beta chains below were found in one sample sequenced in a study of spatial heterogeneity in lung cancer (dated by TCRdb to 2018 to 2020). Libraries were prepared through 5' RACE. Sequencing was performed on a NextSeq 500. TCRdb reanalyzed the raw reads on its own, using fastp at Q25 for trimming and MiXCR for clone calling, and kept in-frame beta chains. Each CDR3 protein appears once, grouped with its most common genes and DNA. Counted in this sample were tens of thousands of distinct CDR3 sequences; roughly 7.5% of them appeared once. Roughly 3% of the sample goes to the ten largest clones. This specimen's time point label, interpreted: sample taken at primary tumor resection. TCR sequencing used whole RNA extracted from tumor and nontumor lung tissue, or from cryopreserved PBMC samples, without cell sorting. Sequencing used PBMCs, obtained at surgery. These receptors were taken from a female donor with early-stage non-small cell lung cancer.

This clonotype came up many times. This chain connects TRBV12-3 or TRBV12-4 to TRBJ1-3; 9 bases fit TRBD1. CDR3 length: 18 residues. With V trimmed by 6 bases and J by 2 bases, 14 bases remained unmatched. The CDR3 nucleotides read TGTGCCAGCAGACGTCCGGGACAGGGAATCTACACTGGAAACACCATATATTTT. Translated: CASRRPGQGIYTGNTIYF.

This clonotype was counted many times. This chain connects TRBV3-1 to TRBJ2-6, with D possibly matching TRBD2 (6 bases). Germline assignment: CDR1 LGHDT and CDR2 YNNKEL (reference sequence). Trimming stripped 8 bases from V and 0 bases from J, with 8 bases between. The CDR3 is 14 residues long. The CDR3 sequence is CASGGSSGANVLTF. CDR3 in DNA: TGTGCCAGCGGGGGGAGCTCTGGGGCCAACGTCCTGACTTTC. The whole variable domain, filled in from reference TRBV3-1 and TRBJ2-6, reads DTAVSQTPKYLVTQMGNDKSIKCEQNLGHDTMYWYKQDSKKFLKIMFSYNNKELIINETVPNRFSPKSPDKAHLNLHINSLELGDSAVYFCASGGSSGANVLTFGAGSRLTVL.

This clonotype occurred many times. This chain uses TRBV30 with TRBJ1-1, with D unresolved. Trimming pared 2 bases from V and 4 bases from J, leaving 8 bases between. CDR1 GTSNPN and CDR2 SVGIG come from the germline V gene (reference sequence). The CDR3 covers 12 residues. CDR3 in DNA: TGTGCCTGGAGTTCTCTGGGCACTGAAGCTTTCTTT. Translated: CAWSSLGTEAFF.

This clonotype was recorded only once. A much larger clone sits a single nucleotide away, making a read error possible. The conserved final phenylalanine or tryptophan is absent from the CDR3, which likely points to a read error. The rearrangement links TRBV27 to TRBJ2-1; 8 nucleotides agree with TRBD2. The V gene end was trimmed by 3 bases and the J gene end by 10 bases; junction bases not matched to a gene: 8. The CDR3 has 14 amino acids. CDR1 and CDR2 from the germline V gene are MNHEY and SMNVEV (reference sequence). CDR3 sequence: CASSLRRGGQEQFY. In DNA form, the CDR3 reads TGTGCCAGCAGTTTGCGTCGGGGGGGCCAAGAGCAGTTCTAC.

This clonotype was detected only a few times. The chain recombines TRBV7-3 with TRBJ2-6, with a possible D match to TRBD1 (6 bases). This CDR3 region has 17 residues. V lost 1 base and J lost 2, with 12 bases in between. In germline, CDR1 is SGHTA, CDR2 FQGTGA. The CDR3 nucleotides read TGTGCCAGCAGCTTAATGGGGCCAGGGGCTGGGGCCAACGTCCTGACTTTC. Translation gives CASSLMGPGAGANVLTF.

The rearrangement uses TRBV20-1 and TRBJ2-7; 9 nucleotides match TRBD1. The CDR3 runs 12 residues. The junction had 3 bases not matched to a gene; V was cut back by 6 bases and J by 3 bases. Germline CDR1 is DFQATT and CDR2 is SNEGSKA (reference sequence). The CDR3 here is CSATTGGYEQYF. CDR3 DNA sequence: TGCAGTGCAACGACAGGGGGCTACGAGCAGTACTTC.

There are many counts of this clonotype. CDR3 sequence reads: CASSRFGQAPGELFF. The CDR3 DNA is TGTGCCAGCAGCCGTTTCGGACAGGCTCCCGGGGAGCTGTTTTTT. V is TRBV7-9 and J is TRBJ2-2; the match to TRBD1 covers 7 bases. The CDR3 length is 15 residues. The junction had 9 bases not matched to a gene; V was cut back by 5 bases and J by 6 bases. CDR1 and CDR2 (germline): SEHNR, FQNEAQ (reference sequence).

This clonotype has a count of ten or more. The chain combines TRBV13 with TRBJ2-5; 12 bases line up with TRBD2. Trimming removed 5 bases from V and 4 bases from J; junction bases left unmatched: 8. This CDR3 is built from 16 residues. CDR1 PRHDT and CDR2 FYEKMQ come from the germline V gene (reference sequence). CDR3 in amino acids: CASSRLAGAVGETQYF. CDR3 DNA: TGTGCCAGCAGCCGACTAGCGGGGGCAGTAGGAGAGACCCAGTACTTC.

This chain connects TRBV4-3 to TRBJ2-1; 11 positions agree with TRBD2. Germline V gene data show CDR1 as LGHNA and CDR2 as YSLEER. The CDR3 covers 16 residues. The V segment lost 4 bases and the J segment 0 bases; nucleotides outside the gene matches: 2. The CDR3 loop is CASSRLAGSSYNEQFF. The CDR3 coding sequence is TGCGCCAGCAGCCGACTAGCGGGGAGCTCCTACAATGAGCAGTTCTTC.

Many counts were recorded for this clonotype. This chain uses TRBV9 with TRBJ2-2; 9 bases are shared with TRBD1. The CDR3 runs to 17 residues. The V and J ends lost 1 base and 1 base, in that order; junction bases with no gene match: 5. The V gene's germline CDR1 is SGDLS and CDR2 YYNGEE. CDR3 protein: CASSVRHRGRNTGELFF. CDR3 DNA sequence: TGTGCCAGCAGCGTAAGACACAGGGGGCGGAACACCGGGGAGCTGTTTTTT.